The 21 T cell receptor beta chains presented below share a single source sample, sequenced in a study of blood T cell repertoires in COVID-19. TCRdb keeps only in-frame clones here, not all; method: immunoSEQ multiplex PCR. The table records roughly 230,000 clones, around 80% of them present only once. The sample consisted of peripheral blood. The receptors stem from a human donor in a cohort sampled during active COVID-19.

The table lists this clone with a count of one. This chain uses TRBV28 with TRBJ2-7, with a tentative D call TRBD1 (6 bases). This CDR3 is 14 amino acids long. V lost 8 bases and J 3 bases, leaving 17 bases between the germline ends. The germline CDR1 and CDR2 sequences are MDHEN and SYDVKM. In DNA form, the CDR3 reads TGTGCCAGCGGCACCGGGACAAGGGGCTACGAGCAGTACTTC. It is translated as CASGTGTRGYEQYF.

The V gene is TRBV4-1, the J gene TRBJ1-4, with a weak D call TRBD1 (6 bases). CDR1 MGHRA and CDR2 YSYEKL come from the germline V gene. The CDR3 contains 16 residues. V lost 5 bases to trimming and J lost 4 bases, with 17 bases between them. DNA of the CDR3: TGCGCCAGCAGCAAGTCGGGGGGGGCGCGTAATGAAAAACTGTTTTTT. It yields the protein CASSKSGGARNEKLFF.

The CDR3 region is CASSPHPRGDEETQYF. DNA for the CDR3: TGTGCCAGCAGCCCCCACCCCAGGGGAGACGAAGAGACCCAGTACTTC. This sequence joins TRBV11-3 and TRBJ2-5, with a weak D call TRBD1 (6 bases). Trimming pared 5 bases from V and 3 bases from J, leaving 19 bases between. CDR1 and CDR2 from the germline V gene are SGHNT and YENEEA. This CDR3 spans 16 amino acids.

V usage is TRBV2 and J usage is TRBJ1-1; no clear D gene. From germline, CDR1 is SNHLY and CDR2 FYNNEI. V was clipped by 4 bases and J by 6 bases, with 18 bases between them. CDR3 size: 15 residues. In nucleotides, the CDR3 is TGTGCCAGCAGTGGTGCTTCCCGGGGAAGTCCTGAAGCTTTCTTT. Translation: CASSGASRGSPEAFF.

This clone was detected a few times. The rearrangement joins TRBV5-1 to TRBJ2-7; the D gene is possibly TRBD2 (5 bases). The V end was cut by 5 bases, the J end by 4 bases, with 16 bases between. There are 14 residues in the CDR3. Germline V gives CDR1 SGHRS, CDR2 YFSETQ. As DNA, the CDR3 is TGCGCCAGCAGTCCTACCGGGAATCCATACGAGCAGTACTTC. It is translated as CASSPTGNPYEQYF.

The V call is TRBV9, the J call TRBJ2-3; TRBD2 agrees at 14 bases. Germline V gives CDR1 SGDLS, CDR2 YYNGEE. Losses at the gene ends were 4 bases for V and 5 bases for J; bases not matched to a gene: 6. The CDR3 covers 16 residues. The chain's CDR3 is CASSRTGTSGRDTQYF. CDR3 in DNA: TGTGCCAGCAGCAGAACCGGGACTAGCGGGAGAGATACGCAGTATTTT.

This chain joins TRBV18 and TRBJ2-7; 11 nucleotides align to TRBD2. The CDR3 contains 16 residues. CDR1 KGHSH and CDR2 LQKENI come from the germline V gene. V shed 5 bases, J shed 4 bases, and the junction held 10 bases outside the gene matches. CDR3 coding DNA: TGTGCCAGCTCAACATCCACTAGCGGGAGTGTGTACGAGCAGTACTTC. The encoded protein is CASSTSTSGSVYEQYF.

J is TRBJ1-2 and V is TRBV7-2; unclear D gene. V was clipped by 3 bases and J by 3 bases, with 5 bases between them. The CDR3 extends over 12 amino acids. Per germline, CDR1 SGHTA and CDR2 FQGNSA. DNA for the CDR3: TGTGCCAGCAGCTTCTCTGACTATGGCTACACCTTC. Its protein is CASSFSDYGYTF.

The chain has TRBV2 and TRBJ2-5; 11 bases align to TRBD2. CDR1 SNHLY and CDR2 FYNNEI come from the germline V gene. The CDR3 extends over 15 amino acids. After removal of 6 bases from V and 4 bases from J, the junction contained 7 bases not matched to a gene. The CDR3 DNA is TGTGCCAGCAGGGGATTAGCGGGGGGGAGAGAGACCCAGTACTTC. The encoded protein is CASRGLAGGRETQYF.

The CDR3 sequence: CSVEGLASASSYNEQFF. DNA of the CDR3: TGCAGCGTTGAAGGGCTAGCCTCCGCTAGCTCCTACAATGAGCAGTTCTTC. The chain carries TRBV29-1 and TRBJ2-1; tentatively, D is TRBD2 (5 bases). The CDR3 totals 17 residues. V lost 1 base and J 0 bases, leaving 16 bases between the germline ends. Looked up from germline, CDR1 is SQVTM and CDR2 is ANQGSEA.

The chain couples TRBV3-1 (or the pseudogene TRBV3-2) to TRBJ1-5; D is ambiguous. This CDR3 contains 13 residues. The germline V gene has CDR1 LGHDT and CDR2 YNNKEL (reference sequence). Trimming stripped 4 bases from V and 4 bases from J, with 8 bases between. CDR3 sequence reads: CASSPTENQPQHF. DNA for the CDR3: TGTGCCAGCAGCCCCACAGAAAATCAGCCCCAGCATTTT.

The chain combines TRBV7-9 with TRBJ2-5, with D perhaps TRBD1 (5 bases). Germline V gene data show CDR1 as SEHNR and CDR2 as FQNEAQ (reference sequence). The CDR3 loop spans 14 amino acids. V dropped 3 bases and J dropped 5 bases, with 13 bases sitting between them. The CDR3 DNA follows: TGTGCCAGCAGCTTGGGTGGGGCTCGGGAGACCCAGTACTTC. Its protein is CASSLGGARETQYF.

The chain employs TRBV7-9 and TRBJ2-5, with D unresolved. CDR3 length equals 14 residues. V gave up 2 bases and J gave up 3 bases, with 10 bases separating them. Germline V lookup: CDR1 SEHNR, CDR2 FQNEAQ (reference sequence). As DNA, the CDR3 is TGTGCCAGCAGCTTATCGAACAGTGAAGAGACCCAGTACTTC. Protein: CASSLSNSEETQYF. Looking up the rest from reference TRBV7-9 and TRBJ2-5 gives the full variable domain: DTGVSQNPRHKITKRGQNVTFRCDPISEHNRLYWYRQTLGQGPEFLTYFQNEAQLEKSRLLSDRFSAERPKGSFSTLEIQRTEQGDSAMYLCASSLSNSEETQYFGPGTRLLVL.

The rearrangement uses TRBV10-1 and TRBJ2-3; 7 bases agree with TRBD2. This CDR3 region has 13 residues. The V and J ends lost 6 bases and 2 bases, in that order; junction bases with no gene match: 2. The germline CDR1 and CDR2 sequences are WNHNN and SYGVQD (reference sequence). DNA for the CDR3: TGCGCCAGCAGCGGGACTAACACAGATACGCAGTATTTT. The encoded protein is CASSGTNTDTQYF.

This rearrangement joins TRBV2 to TRBJ2-4; no reliable D call. The germline CDR1 and CDR2 sequences are SNHLY and FYNNEI. CDR3 length: 15 residues. The V end was cut by 6 bases, the J end by 9 bases, with 21 bases between. As DNA, the CDR3 is TGTGCCAGCAGCGAATTAGGTGGGCAGATGACCATTCAGTACTTC. Translating gives CASSELGGQMTIQYF.

This chain links TRBV21-1 with TRBJ2-3; the table's TRBD2 call for D was not verified on the DNA. TRBV21-1 is described as a pseudogene. The CDR3 has 13 residues. The CDR3 coding sequence is TGTGCCTCGTTTAGCGGGAGCACAGATACGCAGTATTTT. This codes for CASFSGSTDTQYF.

The chain combines TRBV6-5 with TRBJ1-2, with a possible D match to TRBD1 (6 bases). CDR1 and CDR2 (germline): MNHEY, SVGAGI. The CDR3 has 14 amino acids. With 2 bases removed from V and 0 bases from J, the gap between germline ends came to 7 bases. The CDR3 region is CASSYQGSNYGYTF. The DNA for the CDR3 is TGTGCCAGCAGTTACCAGGGGTCTAACTATGGCTACACCTTC.

The rearrangement joins TRBV11-3 to TRBJ1-1; D is possibly TRBD1 (6 bases). Trimming removed 5 bases from V and 1 base from J, with 11 bases in between. Germline CDR1 SGHNT, CDR2 YENEEA. The CDR3 consists of 14 residues. The CDR3 here is CASSQDSANTEAFF. The CDR3 bases are TGTGCCAGCAGCCAGGACAGTGCGAACACTGAAGCTTTCTTT.

The V and J genes are TRBV5-4 and TRBJ1-2; possibly TRBD1 for D (5 bases). The CDR3 covers 13 residues. The germline gives CDR1 SGHNT, CDR2 YYREEE (reference sequence). V lost 1 base and J 6 bases, leaving 10 bases between the germline ends. The CDR3 DNA reads as TGTGCCAGCAGCTTGAAGGGGCCCAATGGCTACACCTTC. This translates into CASSLKGPNGYTF.

The chain recombines TRBV6-5 with TRBJ2-1, with D perhaps matching TRBD1 (6 bases). Trimming took off 7 bases at V and 9 bases at J, with 16 bases between the two ends. The CDR3 is 13 residues long. Looked up from germline, CDR1 is MNHEY and CDR2 is SVGAGI. The CDR3 nucleotides are TGTGCCAGCACCCGGACAGATGGCGGTGAGCAGTTCTTC. Translated: CASTRTDGGEQFF.

The chain employs TRBV29-1 and TRBJ1-3, with D unresolved. Germline V gene sequence: CDR1 SQVTM, CDR2 ANQGSEA. The CDR3 extends over 15 amino acids. Trimming removed 4 bases from V and 2 bases from J, with 15 bases in between. CDR3 protein: CSVARTNDPGNTIYF. DNA for the CDR3: TGCAGCGTTGCGAGAACTAACGATCCTGGAAACACCATATATTTT.